Below are 14 T cell receptor beta chains sequenced from a single sample in a study of cytomegalovirus exposure and HLA in healthy donors. Primers: 60 Vbeta forward and 13 Jbeta reverse. TCRdb's copy holds only in-frame clones and misses some; the assay was immunoSEQ multiplex PCR. The table has some 200,000 clones, roughly four fifths seen once. The source material was PBMCs. The receptors come from a boy aged 2 to 10 in good health and CMV-seronegative.

The chain uses TRBV19 and TRBJ2-5; 10 positions agree with TRBD2. Trimming at V came to 7 bases and at J to 2 bases, leaving 4 bases not matched to a gene. The CDR3 length is 14 residues. Germline V gives CDR1 LNHDA, CDR2 SQIVND (reference sequence). The CDR3 sequence: CASMGAGGQETQYF. Here the CDR3 DNA reads TGTGCCAGTATGGGAGCGGGGGGGCAAGAGACCCAGTACTTC.

The V and J genes are TRBV7-2 and TRBJ2-3; 8 bases map to TRBD2. CDR3 length equals 14 residues. Germline trimming cut 8 bases from V and 1 base from J; bases unmatched to any gene: 5. The germline V gene encodes CDR1 SGHTA and CDR2 FQGNSA. CDR3 coding DNA: TGTGCCAGCGGACAGCGGGGGCGCACAGATACGCAGTATTTT. Amino acid sequence: CASGQRGRTDTQYF.

The CDR3 here is CASSLDAGGYGYTF. CDR3 in DNA: TGCGCCAGCAGCTTGGATGCAGGGGGCTATGGCTACACCTTC. The chain combines TRBV5-1 with TRBJ1-2; 7 nucleotides match TRBD1. Trimming cost V 0 bases and J 4 bases; bases outside gene matches: 3. Germline CDR1 is SGHRS and CDR2 is YFSETQ. The CDR3 is made up of 14 amino acids.

The chain has TRBV19 and TRBJ2-7; 9 nucleotides agree with TRBD1. The CDR3 spans 15 residues. The J segment lost 1 base and the V segment lost 7 bases, leaving 8 bases of the junction unmatched. Germline CDR1 and CDR2: LNHDA and SQIVND (reference sequence). The CDR3 is CASKPGTGLSYEQYF. The DNA of the CDR3 is TGTGCCAGTAAGCCCGGGACAGGGTTATCCTACGAGCAGTACTTC. The full variable domain, its missing parts supplied by reference TRBV19 and TRBJ2-7, is DGGITQSPKYLFRKEGQNVTLSCEQNLNHDAMYWYRQDPGQGLRLIYYSQIVNDFQKGDIAEGYSVSREKKESFPLTVTSAQKNPTAFYLCASKPGTGLSYEQYFGPGTRLTVT.

Written as DNA, the CDR3 is TGTGCCAGCAGTATACAGGGTACCTACGAGCAGTACTTC. Protein product: CASSIQGTYEQYF. The chain recombines TRBV6-6 with TRBJ2-7; tentative D call: TRBD1 (6 bases). Germline-derived CDR1 and CDR2 are MNHNY and SVGAGI (reference sequence). Trimming removed 5 bases at V and 2 bases at J, with 10 bases between. CDR3 size: 13 residues.

This clone showed up just a few times. The chain's CDR3 is CATSPGQAYEQYF. In DNA form, the CDR3 reads TGTGCCACCTCACCGGGACAAGCCTACGAGCAGTACTTC. The chain uses TRBV28 and TRBJ2-7; a weak D match, TRBD1 (6 bases). This CDR3 has 13 amino acids. Germline V gene sequence: CDR1 MDHEN, CDR2 SYDVKM. The V and J ends lost 10 bases and 2 bases respectively, with 15 bases between them. The full variable domain, its missing parts supplied by reference TRBV28 and TRBJ2-7, is DVKVTQSSRYLVKRTGEKVFLECVQDMDHENMFWYRQDPGLGLRLIYFSYDVKMKEKGDIPEGYSVSREKKERFSLILESASTNQTSMYLCATSPGQAYEQYFGPGTRLTVT.

The rearrangement links TRBV7-2 to TRBJ1-2; D is perhaps TRBD1 (5 bases). Trimming took off 5 bases at V and 5 bases at J, with 15 bases between the two ends. Germline V gene data show CDR1 as SGHTA and CDR2 as FQGNSA. This CDR3 contains 14 residues. CDR3 sequence: CASSASSQGYGYTF. The CDR3 bases are TGTGCCAGCAGCGCCAGCTCCCAGGGATATGGCTACACCTTC.

The chain links TRBV18 to TRBJ2-5; the D gene is possibly TRBD2 (6 bases). The CDR3 consists of 15 residues. Trimming pared 3 bases from V and 2 bases from J, leaving 13 bases between. The germline V gene has CDR1 KGHSH and CDR2 LQKENI. CDR3 in amino acids: CASSPTGGRQETQYF. CDR3 DNA sequence: TGTGCCAGCTCACCTACCGGGGGTAGACAAGAGACCCAGTACTTC.

The sample holds one count of this clone. The rearrangement links TRBV7-2 to TRBJ2-4; no reliable D call. This CDR3 region has 13 residues. Trimming took off 5 bases at V and 7 bases at J, with 12 bases between the two ends. Germline lookup yields CDR1 SGHTA and CDR2 FQGNSA. The DNA of the CDR3 is TGTGCCAGCAGCGAACCCGGAGTCAACATTCAGTACTTC. Its translation is CASSEPGVNIQYF.

The rearrangement links TRBV29-1 to TRBJ2-1, with 8 bases lining up with TRBD2. With V trimmed by 7 bases and J by 4 bases, 6 bases remained unmatched. CDR1 and CDR2 (germline): SQVTM, ANQGSEA. The CDR3 has 13 amino acids. The CDR3, as DNA: TGCAGCGCGATCGGGACTAGTTACAATGAGCAGTTCTTC. This codes for CSAIGTSYNEQFF.

Note on this clone: At the DNA level, this CDR3 is encoded by other sequences in the same sample as well. The chain has TRBV5-4 and TRBJ2-3; 8 bases agree with TRBD2. This CDR3 comprises 16 residues. CDR1 SGHNT and CDR2 YYREEE come from the germline V gene (reference sequence). Trimming at V came to 2 bases and at J to 2 bases, leaving 7 bases not matched to a gene. CDR3 DNA: TGTGCCAGCAGCTTACGGCTAGCGGGTTTCACAGATACGCAGTATTTT. Translation gives CASSLRLAGFTDTQYF.

This clone was detected only a few times. The CDR3 is CASSISSGGVVGQPQHF. In nucleotides, the CDR3 is TGTGCCAGTAGTATATCCTCGGGGGGGGTGGTTGGTCAGCCCCAGCATTTT. The chain joins TRBV19 to TRBJ1-5; D perhaps matches TRBD1 (5 bases). The germline gives CDR1 LNHDA, CDR2 SQIVND (reference sequence). The V end was cut by 2 bases, the J end by 6 bases, with 20 bases between. The CDR3 sequence is 17 residues long. Variable domain in full (rest from reference TRBV19 and TRBJ1-5): DGGITQSPKYLFRKEGQNVTLSCEQNLNHDAMYWYRQDPGQGLRLIYYSQIVNDFQKGDIAEGYSVSREKKESFPLTVTSAQKNPTAFYLCASSISSGGVVGQPQHFGDGTRLSIL.

The V call is TRBV7-9, the J call TRBJ1-2; possible D gene TRBD1, 5 bases. The germline gives CDR1 SEHNR, CDR2 FQNEAQ (reference sequence). The CDR3 has 14 amino acids. Trimming removed 1 base from V and 6 bases from J, with 12 bases in between. CDR3 protein: CASSLGGAWNGYTF. CDR3 bases: TGTGCCAGCAGCTTAGGCGGGGCTTGGAATGGCTACACCTTC.

The J gene is TRBJ1-2, the V gene TRBV11-2, with D possibly being TRBD1 (5 bases). Trimming left V 5 bases short and J 2 bases short, with 12 bases between. Germline assignment: CDR1 SGHAT and CDR2 FQNNGV. The CDR3 contains 14 residues. This CDR3 is CASSPSRGNYGYTF. The CDR3 nucleotides read TGTGCCAGCAGCCCCTCGCGGGGGAACTATGGCTACACCTTC.